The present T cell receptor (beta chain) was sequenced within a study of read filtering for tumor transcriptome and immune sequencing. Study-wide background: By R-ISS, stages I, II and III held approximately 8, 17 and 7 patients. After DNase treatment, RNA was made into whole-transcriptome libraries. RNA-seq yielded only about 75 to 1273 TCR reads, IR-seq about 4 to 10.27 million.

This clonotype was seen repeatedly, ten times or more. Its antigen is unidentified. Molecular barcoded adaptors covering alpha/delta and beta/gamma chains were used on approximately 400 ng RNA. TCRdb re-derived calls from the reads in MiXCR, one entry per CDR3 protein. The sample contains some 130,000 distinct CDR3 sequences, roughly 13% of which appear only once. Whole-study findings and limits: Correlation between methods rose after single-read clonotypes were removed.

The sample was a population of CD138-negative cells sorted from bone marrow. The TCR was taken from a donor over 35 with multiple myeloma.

The CDR3 is CSASKTANTEAFF. DNA of the CDR3: TGCAGTGCTAGTAAGACAGCAAACACTGAAGCTTTCTTT. This sequence joins TRBV20-1 and TRBJ1-1, with D maybe TRBD1 (5 bases). Trimming removed 3 bases from V and 2 bases from J, with 10 bases in between. The CDR3 length is 13 residues. CDR1 is DFQATT and CDR2 is SNEGSKA in the germline V gene (reference sequence).